The 17 T cell receptor beta chains listed next were all sequenced from one sample in a study of shared clonotypes between healthy human individuals. Only in-frame clones appear in the TCRdb table, and some are missing; sequencing was by immunoSEQ multiplex PCR. This sample has about 2 million clones, with over 85% found just once. Sequenced: naive CD4+ T cells sorted from blood. The subset was: CD45RA+ positively selected. These receptors were collected from a man between 18 and 29 years old in good health.

V is TRBV6-5 and J is TRBJ1-1, with D perhaps matching TRBD1 (5 bases). CDR1 is MNHEY, CDR2 SVGAGI, per germline. The length of the CDR3 is 15 residues. Trimming shortened V by 2 bases and J by 6 bases, and 16 bases separated the two germline ends. In nucleotides, the CDR3 is TGTGCCAGCAGTTACACGTACCTGGGGGACCCTGAAGCTTTCTTT. Amino acid sequence: CASSYTYLGDPEAFF.

The rearrangement joins TRBV6-6 to TRBJ2-7, with 7 bases matching TRBD2. The CDR3 contains 15 residues. The junction had 11 bases not matched to a gene; V was cut back by 4 bases and J by 5 bases. Germline values: CDR1 MNHNY, CDR2 SVGAGI (reference sequence). The CDR3 coding sequence is TGTGCCAGCAGTTTCCGGCGGGGGTTGGCGGACGAGCAGTACTTC. Translating gives CASSFRRGLADEQYF.

The chain is built from TRBV6-1 and TRBJ1-2, with 9 bases identical to TRBD1. The J segment lost 4 bases and the V segment lost 3 bases, leaving 12 bases of the junction unmatched. This CDR3 comprises 17 residues. The germline V gene has CDR1 MNHNS and CDR2 SASEGT. CDR3 sequence: CASSELDRGPIRYGYTF. The CDR3 DNA sequence: TGTGCCAGCAGTGAGTTGGACAGGGGCCCTATTCGCTATGGCTACACCTTC.

This chain links TRBV7-6 with TRBJ1-5; 9 nucleotides agree with TRBD1. Germline-derived CDR1 and CDR2 are SGHVS and FNYEAQ. Trimming cost V 3 bases and J 5 bases; bases outside gene matches: 8. The CDR3 is 16 amino acids. The CDR3 region has the DNA TGTGCCAGCAGCTTTAGGGACAGGGCCTTATATCAGCCCCAGCATTTT. Protein: CASSFRDRALYQPQHF.

The J gene is TRBJ2-7, the V gene TRBV27; D possibly uses TRBD1 or TRBD2 (6 bases each). The CDR3 has 13 amino acids. The germline V gene has CDR1 MNHEY and CDR2 SMNVEV (reference sequence). Trimming pared 3 bases from V and 2 bases from J, leaving 8 bases between. This CDR3 is CASSFRGPYEQYF. Written as DNA, the CDR3 is TGTGCCAGCAGTTTTCGGGGGCCCTACGAGCAGTACTTC.

The chain recombines TRBV7-2 with TRBJ2-2, with TRBD2 matching 8 bases. Looked up from germline, CDR1 is SGHTA and CDR2 is FQGNSA. The CDR3 is made up of 14 amino acids. The junction had 10 bases not matched to a gene; V was cut back by 8 bases and J by 8 bases. The CDR3 coding sequence is TGTGCCAGCCAAGAGCGGGAGCGAACGGGGGAGCTGTTTTTT. Translated, it gives CASQERERTGELFF.

The chain uses TRBV5-8 and TRBJ2-4; 8 bases line up with TRBD2. CDR3 length: 13 amino acids. V lost 3 bases, J lost 7 bases, and 3 bases stayed unmatched. Germline V lookup: CDR1 SGHTS, CDR2 YDEGEE. The CDR3 DNA reads TGTGCCAGCAGCTCGGGGGGGGCTAACATTCAGTACTTC. Its protein is CASSSGGANIQYF.

This sequence joins TRBV30 and TRBJ1-2; 8 bases are a match to TRBD1. Germline CDR1 GTSNPN, CDR2 SVGIG (reference sequence). This CDR3 region has 14 residues. J was trimmed by 9 bases and V by 2 bases; bases with no gene match: 11. CDR3 amino acids: CAWSSDREALSYTF. The CDR3 DNA reads TGTGCCTGGAGTTCGGACAGGGAAGCTTTGAGCTACACCTTC.

This clone occurred once. V and J are TRBV6-6 and TRBJ2-7; perhaps TRBD1 as D (6 bases). Trimming stripped 4 bases from V and 1 base from J, with 14 bases between. CDR1 is MNHNY and CDR2 is SVGAGI in the germline V gene (reference sequence). This CDR3 has 15 amino acids. The CDR3 bases are TGTGCCAGCAGTTTAACCGGGACAACTTCCTACGAGCAGTACTTC. It translates to CASSLTGTTSYEQYF.

The chain carries TRBV4-1 and TRBJ2-3, with D maybe TRBD2 (5 bases). The CDR3 extends over 13 amino acids. Trimming removed 4 bases from V and 9 bases from J, with 14 bases in between. Germline loops: CDR1 MGHRA, CDR2 YSYEKL. The CDR3 region has the DNA TGCGCCAGCAGCCCCCCTTTGGCGGGCACGCAGTATTTT. Residues: CASSPPLAGTQYF.

This chain links TRBV5-1 with TRBJ1-3, with D unresolved. Trimming removed 6 bases from V and 4 bases from J, with 11 bases in between. The CDR3 is 13 residues long. CDR1 is SGHRS, CDR2 YFSETQ, per germline. For the CDR3, the DNA is TGCGCCAGCAACCTCACACCAGGAAACACCATATATTTT. This sequence encodes CASNLTPGNTIYF.

V usage is TRBV19 and J usage is TRBJ1-6; D unclear. The germline V and J ends were trimmed by 4 bases and 4 bases, with 17 bases remaining between them. The germline V gene encodes CDR1 LNHDA and CDR2 SQIVND (reference sequence). The CDR3 runs to 17 residues. CDR3 in DNA: TGTGCCAGTAGTAGCCCGGCTGGAGTTACATATAATTCACCCCTCCACTTT. Translated: CASSSPAGVTYNSPLHF.

The chain is built from TRBV6-5 and TRBJ2-1; TRBD2 agrees at 8 bases. The V and J ends lost 6 bases and 9 bases, in that order; junction bases with no gene match: 7. CDR1 is MNHEY, CDR2 SVGAGI, per germline. The CDR3 has 13 residues. The CDR3 reads CASSGTRIGEQFF. Here the CDR3 DNA reads TGTGCCAGCAGCGGGACTAGGATAGGTGAGCAGTTCTTC.

The rearrangement uses TRBV5-1 and TRBJ1-6; 9 bases fit TRBD1. Trimming cost V 4 bases and J 7 bases; bases outside gene matches: 6. The CDR3 totals 15 residues. Germline V gene sequence: CDR1 SGHRS, CDR2 YFSETQ. CDR3 sequence (DNA): TGCGCCAGCAGCATGGACAGGGGCGAGAATTCACCCCTCCACTTT. Its protein product is CASSMDRGENSPLHF.

The chain carries TRBV6-1 and TRBJ2-7; D possibly corresponds to TRBD2 (7 bases). The V gene lost 6 bases and the J gene lost 3 bases, with 12 bases spanning the gap. Germline lookup yields CDR1 MNHNS and CDR2 SASEGT. The CDR3 is 13 residues long. DNA for the CDR3: TGTGCCAGCAGGATCGGGGGGCTCTACGAGCAGTACTTC. This translates into CASRIGGLYEQYF.

Points on this clone: Given a much more abundant clone one base away, this may be a read error. This chain uses TRBV7-2 with TRBJ2-5; D remains unclear. The J call is uncertain, as TRBJ2-7 better fits the DNA end. CDR3 length equals 12 residues. CDR1 is SGHTA and CDR2 is FQGNSA in the germline V gene. The CDR3 coding sequence is TGTGCCAGCAGCCCGAGCTCCTACGAGCAGTACTTC. Residues: CASSPSSYEQYF.

CDR3 residues: CASSQQRGDPRFEQFF. CDR3 bases: TGTGCCAGCAGCCAACAGCGGGGGGACCCGCGATTTGAGCAGTTCTTC. The V and J genes are TRBV4-2 and TRBJ2-1; 9 positions match TRBD2. The CDR3 contains 16 residues. V shed 2 bases and J 9 bases; nucleotides not matched to a gene: 11. Per germline, CDR1 LGHNA and CDR2 YNFKEQ.